This TCR beta chain derives from a study of blood T cells in healthy people across ages. This clonotype showed up just a few times. V lost 0 bases and J 4 bases, leaving 18 bases between the germline ends. The CDR3 has 17 amino acids. Germline assignment: CDR1 MGHRA and CDR2 YSYEKL. A J-beta primer mix and a sample-barcoded 5' primer were used in a second PCR of roughly 6 to 12 cycles. TCRdb reanalysed the 5' RACE reads using MiXCR and keeps one entry per CDR3 protein. Of about 1.6 million distinct CDR3 sequences in the sample, about 31% were seen once. This clonotype originated in a woman under 40 in good health. The chain recombines TRBV4-1 with TRBJ1-1; D remains ambiguous. The sequenced material came from blood. CDR3 in amino acids: CASSQDLLLVGGTEAFF. CDR3 coding DNA: TGCGCCAGCAGCCAAGATCTGTTACTTGTGGGTGGCACTGAAGCTTTCTTT.